A selection of T cell receptor beta chains follows, all from one sample in a study of OX40 agonist ivuxolimab in advanced cancers. Profiling relied on immunoSEQ multiplex PCR, and the TCRdb table lists in-frame clones only, not all of them. The sample holds under 25,000 clones, 74% seen once. Source: CD4+ or CD8+ T cells sorted from blood, taken in a trial of the OX40 agonist ivuxolimab. The receptors were sampled from an adult with an advanced solid tumor such as melanoma, head and neck, liver or kidney cancer. CDR3s include the opening cysteine and the closing phenylalanine or tryptophan. The D gene is left open where the match is weak. Some rows have no size entry. The others give once, few or many, or a class for an expanded clone.

abundance	j_gene	d_gene	v_gene	CDR3nt	CDR3aa
once	TRBJ2-7	NA	TRBV19	TGTGCCAGTAGTATGACGCCCGGTGCTTACGAGCAGTACTTC	CASSMTPGAYEQYF
NA	TRBJ1-1	NA	TRBV16	TGTGCCAGCAGCCAATCTCGGGGTTGGAACACTGAAGCTTTCTTT	CASSQSRGWNTEAFF
few	TRBJ2-7	TRBD2	TRBV5-5	TGTGCCAGCAGCCTACTAACTAGCGGGAGTAAGTACTTC	CASSLLTSGSKYF
NA	TRBJ2-1	TRBD2	TRBV19	TGTGCCAGTAGTATAGTCGGGGGGGGCCTAGCGTTGAATGAGCAGTTCTTC	CASSIVGGGLALNEQFF
NA	TRBJ1-1	NA	TRBV28	TGTGCCAGCAGTTTAGAGACTGAAGCTTTCTTT	CASSLETEAFF
NA	TRBJ1-4	NA	TRBV28	TGTGCCAGCAGTTTCAGGACAGAAGCAACTAATGAAAAACTGTTTTTT	CASSFRTEATNEKLFF
once	TRBJ2-7	NA	TRBV5-6	TGTGCCAGCAGCTGGGGGGCGACAGAGGTCTACGAGCAGTACTTC	CASSWGATEVYEQYF
NA	TRBJ1-4	TRBD1	TRBV15	TGTGCCACCCGGGACAGGGCAAATGAAAAACTGTTTTTT	CATRDRANEKLFF
NA	TRBJ2-1	NA	TRBV25-1	TGTGCCAGCAGTGAATCACTCAATGAGCAGTTCTTC	CASSESLNEQFF
NA	TRBJ2-7	TRBD1	TRBV2	TGTGCCAGCAGTGACGCCGGGACAGGGGGGACATACGAGCAGTACTTC	CASSDAGTGGTYEQYF
NA	TRBJ2-5	NA	TRBV7-9	TGTGCCAGCAGCGATATCGAAGGGGGGCCAGAGACCCAGTACTTC	CASSDIEGGPETQYF
few	TRBJ2-6	NA	TRBV7-8	TGTGCCAGCAGCTTAGATCTCCCCCTTGGGGCCAACGTCCTGACTTTC	CASSLDLPLGANVLTF
few	TRBJ1-2	NA	TRBV28	TGTGCCAGCAGTTTAACCTTGGGGGGAGACTACACCTTC	CASSLTLGGDYTF
NA	TRBJ2-3	NA	TRBV5-6	TGTGCCAGCAGCTTCGGCACAGATACGCAGTATTTT	CASSFGTDTQYF
NA	TRBJ1-5	NA	TRBV27	TGTGCCAGCAGTCCCCAGGACAGAGTTAGCAATCAGCCCCAGCATTTT	CASSPQDRVSNQPQHF